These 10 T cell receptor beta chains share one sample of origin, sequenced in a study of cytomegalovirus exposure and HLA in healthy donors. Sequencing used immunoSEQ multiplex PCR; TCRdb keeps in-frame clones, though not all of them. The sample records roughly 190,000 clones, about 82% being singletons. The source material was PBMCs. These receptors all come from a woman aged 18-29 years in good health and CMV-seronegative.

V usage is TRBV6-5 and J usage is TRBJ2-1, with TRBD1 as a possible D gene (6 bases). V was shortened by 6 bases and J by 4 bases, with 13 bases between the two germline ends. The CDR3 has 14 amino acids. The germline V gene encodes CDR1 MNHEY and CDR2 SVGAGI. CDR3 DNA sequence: TGTGCCAGCAGCACAGGGTTTTCGTACAATGAGCAGTTCTTC. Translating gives CASSTGFSYNEQFF.

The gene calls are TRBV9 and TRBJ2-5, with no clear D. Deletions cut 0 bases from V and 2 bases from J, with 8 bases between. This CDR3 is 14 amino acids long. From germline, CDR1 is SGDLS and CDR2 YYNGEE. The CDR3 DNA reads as TGTGCCAGCAGCGTAGGGGCTTGGCAAGAGACCCAGTACTTC. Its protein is CASSVGAWQETQYF.

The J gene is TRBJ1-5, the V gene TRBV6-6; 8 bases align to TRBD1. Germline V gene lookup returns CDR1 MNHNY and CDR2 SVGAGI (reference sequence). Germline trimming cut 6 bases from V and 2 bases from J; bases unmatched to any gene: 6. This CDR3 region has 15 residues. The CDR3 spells CASRIGQGGNQPQHF. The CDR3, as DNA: TGTGCCAGCAGAATCGGACAGGGCGGCAATCAGCCCCAGCATTTT.

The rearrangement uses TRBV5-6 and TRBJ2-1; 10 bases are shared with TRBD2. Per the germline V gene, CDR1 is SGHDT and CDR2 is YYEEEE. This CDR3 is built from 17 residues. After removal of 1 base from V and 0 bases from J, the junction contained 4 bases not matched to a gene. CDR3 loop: CASSLSSGGASYNEQFF. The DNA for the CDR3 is TGTGCCAGCAGCTTGTCGAGCGGGGGGGCCTCCTACAATGAGCAGTTCTTC.

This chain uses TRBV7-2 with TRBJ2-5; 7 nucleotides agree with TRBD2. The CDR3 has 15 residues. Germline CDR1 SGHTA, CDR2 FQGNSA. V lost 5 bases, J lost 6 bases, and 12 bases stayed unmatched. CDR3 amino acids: CASSPQRAGEKTQYF. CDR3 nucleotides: TGTGCCAGCAGCCCTCAGCGGGCGGGGGAAAAGACCCAGTACTTC.

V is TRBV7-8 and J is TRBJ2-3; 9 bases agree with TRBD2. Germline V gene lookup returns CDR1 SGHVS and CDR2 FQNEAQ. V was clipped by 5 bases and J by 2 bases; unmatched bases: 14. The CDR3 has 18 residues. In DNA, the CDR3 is TGTGCCAGCAGCCTCCTCTTTGTAGCGGGGGAATTCACAGATACGCAGTATTTT. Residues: CASSLLFVAGEFTDTQYF.

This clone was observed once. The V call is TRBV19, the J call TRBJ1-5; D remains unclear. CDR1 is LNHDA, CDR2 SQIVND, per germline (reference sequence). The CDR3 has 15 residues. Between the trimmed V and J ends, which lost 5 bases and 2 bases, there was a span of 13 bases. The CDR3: CASSVVEGRNQPQHF. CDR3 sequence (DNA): TGTGCCAGTAGTGTCGTTGAGGGTCGCAATCAGCCCCAGCATTTT.

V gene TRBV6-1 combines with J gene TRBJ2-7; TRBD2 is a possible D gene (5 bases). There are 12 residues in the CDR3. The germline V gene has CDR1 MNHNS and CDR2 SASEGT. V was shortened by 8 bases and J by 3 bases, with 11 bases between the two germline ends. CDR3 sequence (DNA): TGTGCCAGCCGCACTAGACACTACGAGCAGTACTTC. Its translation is CASRTRHYEQYF.

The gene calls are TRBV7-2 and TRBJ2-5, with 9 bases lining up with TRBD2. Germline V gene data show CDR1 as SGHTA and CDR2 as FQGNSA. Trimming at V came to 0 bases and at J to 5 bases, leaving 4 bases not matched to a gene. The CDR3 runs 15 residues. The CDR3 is CASSLASGGLETQYF. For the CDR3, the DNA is TGTGCCAGCAGCTTAGCGAGCGGGGGGCTGGAGACCCAGTACTTC.

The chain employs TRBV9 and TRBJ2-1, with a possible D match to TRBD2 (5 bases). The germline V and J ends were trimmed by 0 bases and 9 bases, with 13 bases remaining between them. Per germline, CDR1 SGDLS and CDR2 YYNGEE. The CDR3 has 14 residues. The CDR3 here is CASSVALAAGEQFF. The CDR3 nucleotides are TGTGCCAGCAGCGTAGCTTTGGCGGCGGGTGAGCAGTTCTTC.